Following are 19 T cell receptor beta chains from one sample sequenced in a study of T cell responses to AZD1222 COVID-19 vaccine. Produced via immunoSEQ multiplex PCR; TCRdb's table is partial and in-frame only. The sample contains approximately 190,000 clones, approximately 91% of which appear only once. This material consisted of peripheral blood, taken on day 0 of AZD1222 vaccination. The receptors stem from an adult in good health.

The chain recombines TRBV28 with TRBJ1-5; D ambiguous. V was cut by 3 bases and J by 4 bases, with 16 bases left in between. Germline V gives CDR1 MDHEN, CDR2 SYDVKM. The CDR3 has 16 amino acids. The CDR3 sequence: CASSFLVAGGNQPQHF. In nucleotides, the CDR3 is TGTGCCAGCAGTTTTTTGGTGGCAGGAGGGAATCAGCCCCAGCATTTT.

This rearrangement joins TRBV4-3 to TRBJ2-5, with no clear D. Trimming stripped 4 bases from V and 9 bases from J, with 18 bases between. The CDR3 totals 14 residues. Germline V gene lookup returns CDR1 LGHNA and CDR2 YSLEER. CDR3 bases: TGCGCCAGCAGCCCACACAAAGTGGGTGGGGCCCAGTACTTC. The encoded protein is CASSPHKVGGAQYF.

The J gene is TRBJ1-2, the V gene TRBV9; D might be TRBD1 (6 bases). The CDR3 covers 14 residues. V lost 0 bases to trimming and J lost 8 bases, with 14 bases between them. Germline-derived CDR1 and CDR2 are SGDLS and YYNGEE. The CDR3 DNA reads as TGTGCCAGCAGCGTAGTGAGACCCGGGGGCGGCTACACCTTC. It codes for CASSVVRPGGGYTF.

This CDR3 reads CASIEAGANEKLFF. CDR3 sequence (DNA): TGTGCCAGCATCGAGGCAGGGGCTAATGAAAAACTGTTTTTT. The chain carries TRBV28 and TRBJ1-4; perhaps TRBD1 as D (6 bases). CDR3 length: 14 amino acids. V was shortened by 7 bases and J by 3 bases, with 12 bases between the two germline ends. The V gene's germline CDR1 is MDHEN and CDR2 SYDVKM.

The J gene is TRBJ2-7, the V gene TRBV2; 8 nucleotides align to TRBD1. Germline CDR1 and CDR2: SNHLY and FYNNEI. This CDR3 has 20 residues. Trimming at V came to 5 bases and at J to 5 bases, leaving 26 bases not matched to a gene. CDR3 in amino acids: CASSRRRLGIMDREINEQYF. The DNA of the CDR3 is TGTGCCAGCAGTAGACGTCGACTAGGTATTATGGACAGGGAAATCAACGAGCAGTACTTC.

CDR3 nucleotides: TGTGCCAGCAGCTTAGGTAGGGGGTGGGCCAACGTCCTGACTTTC. Its protein product is CASSLGRGWANVLTF. The chain uses TRBV7-2 and TRBJ2-6; possibly TRBD1 for D (6 bases). The CDR3 has 15 residues. V was trimmed by 1 base and J by 5 bases, leaving 9 bases between them. Per germline, CDR1 SGHTA and CDR2 FQGNSA.

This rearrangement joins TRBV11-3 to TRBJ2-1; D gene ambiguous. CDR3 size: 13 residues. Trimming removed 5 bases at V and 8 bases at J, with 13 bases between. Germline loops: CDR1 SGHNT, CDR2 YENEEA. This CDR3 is CASSQIVEDEQFF. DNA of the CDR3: TGTGCCAGCAGCCAAATTGTCGAGGATGAGCAGTTCTTC.

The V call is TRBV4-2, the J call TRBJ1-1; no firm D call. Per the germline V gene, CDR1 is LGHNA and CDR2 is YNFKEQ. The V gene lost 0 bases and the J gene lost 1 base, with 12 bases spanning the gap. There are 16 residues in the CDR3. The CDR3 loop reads CASSQESGLKNTEAFF. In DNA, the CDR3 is TGTGCCAGCAGCCAAGAGTCAGGACTCAAGAACACTGAAGCTTTCTTT.

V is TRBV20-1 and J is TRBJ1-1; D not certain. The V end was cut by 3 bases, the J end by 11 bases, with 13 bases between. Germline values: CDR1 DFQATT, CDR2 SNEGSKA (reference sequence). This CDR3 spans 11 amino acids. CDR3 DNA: TGCAGTGCTAGGGTTGGCGGGTCGGCTTTCTTT. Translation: CSARVGGSAFF.

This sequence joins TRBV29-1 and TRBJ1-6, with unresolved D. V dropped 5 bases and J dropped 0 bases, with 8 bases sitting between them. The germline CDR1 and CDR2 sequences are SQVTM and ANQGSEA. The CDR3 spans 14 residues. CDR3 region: CSVRHGSYNSPLHF. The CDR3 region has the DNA TGCAGCGTTCGTCACGGCTCCTATAATTCACCCCTCCACTTT. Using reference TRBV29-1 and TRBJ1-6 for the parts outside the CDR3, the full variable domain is SAVISQKPSRDICQRGTSLTIQCQVDSQVTMMFWYRQQPGQSLTLIATANQGSEATYESGFVIDKFPISRPNLTFSTLTVSNMSPEDSSIYLCSVRHGSYNSPLHFGNGTRLTVT.

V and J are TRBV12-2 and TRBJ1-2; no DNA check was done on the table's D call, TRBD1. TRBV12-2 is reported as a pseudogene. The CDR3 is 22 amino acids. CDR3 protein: CASRLADGRHRGRFLTKYGYTF. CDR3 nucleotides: TGTGCAAGTCGCTTAGCGGATGGGAGACACAGGGGGCGATTCCTTACCAAGTATGGCTACACCTTC.

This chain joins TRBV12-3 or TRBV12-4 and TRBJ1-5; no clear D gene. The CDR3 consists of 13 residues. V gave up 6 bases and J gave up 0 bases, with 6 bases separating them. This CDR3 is CASRPDSNQPQHF. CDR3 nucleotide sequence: TGTGCCAGCAGACCCGATAGCAATCAGCCCCAGCATTTT.

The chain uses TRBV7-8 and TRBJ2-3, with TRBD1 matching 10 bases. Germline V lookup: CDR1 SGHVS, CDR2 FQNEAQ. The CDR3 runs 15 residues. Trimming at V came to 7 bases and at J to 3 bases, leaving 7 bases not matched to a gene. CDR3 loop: CASNFGDRGTDTQYF. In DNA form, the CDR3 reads TGTGCCAGCAACTTCGGGGACAGGGGAACAGATACGCAGTATTTT.

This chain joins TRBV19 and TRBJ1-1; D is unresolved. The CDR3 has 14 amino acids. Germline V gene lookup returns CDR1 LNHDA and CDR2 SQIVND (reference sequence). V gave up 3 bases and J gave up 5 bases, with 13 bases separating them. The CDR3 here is CASSILGSSTEAFF. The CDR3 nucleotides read TGTGCCAGTAGTATTTTAGGCAGCTCAACTGAAGCTTTCTTT.

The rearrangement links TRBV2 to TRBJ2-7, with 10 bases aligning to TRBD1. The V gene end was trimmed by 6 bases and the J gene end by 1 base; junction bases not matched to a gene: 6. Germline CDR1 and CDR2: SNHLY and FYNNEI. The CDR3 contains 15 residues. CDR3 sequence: CASSTDRGRSYEQYF. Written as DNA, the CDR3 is TGTGCCAGCAGCACAGACAGGGGGCGATCCTACGAGCAGTACTTC. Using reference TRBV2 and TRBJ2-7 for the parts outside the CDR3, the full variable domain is EPEVTQTPSHQVTQMGQEVILRCVPISNHLYFYWYRQILGQKVEFLVSFYNNEISEKSEIFDDQFSVERPDGSNFTLKIRSTKLEDSAMYFCASSTDRGRSYEQYFGPGTRLTVT.

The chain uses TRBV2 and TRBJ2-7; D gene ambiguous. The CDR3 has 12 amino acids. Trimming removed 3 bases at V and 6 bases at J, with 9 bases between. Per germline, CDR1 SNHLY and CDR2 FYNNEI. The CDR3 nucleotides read TGTGCCAGCAGTGATTTGGGGTCCGAGCAGTACTTC. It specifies CASSDLGSEQYF.

The CDR3 DNA reads TGTGCCAGCAGCCCAACAAACGGGGAGCTGTTTTTT. It translates to CASSPTNGELFF. The chain carries TRBV7-2 and TRBJ2-2; D remains unclear. The CDR3 consists of 12 residues. Germline V gives CDR1 SGHTA, CDR2 FQGNSA. V shed 5 bases and J shed 7 bases, with 8 bases lying between them.

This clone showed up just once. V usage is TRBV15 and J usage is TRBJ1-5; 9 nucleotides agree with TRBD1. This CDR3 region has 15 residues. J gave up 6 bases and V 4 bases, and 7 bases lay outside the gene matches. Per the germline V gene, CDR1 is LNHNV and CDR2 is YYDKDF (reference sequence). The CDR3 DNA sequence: TGTGCCACCAGCACAGGACAGGGGCGCACTCAGCCCCAGCATTTT. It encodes CATSTGQGRTQPQHF. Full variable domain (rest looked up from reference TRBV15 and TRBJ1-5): DAMVIQNPRYQVTQFGKPVTLSCSQTLNHNVMYWYQQKSSQAPKLLFHYYDKDFNNEADTPDNFQSRRPNTSFCFLDIRSPGLGDTAMYLCATSTGQGRTQPQHFGDGTRLSIL.

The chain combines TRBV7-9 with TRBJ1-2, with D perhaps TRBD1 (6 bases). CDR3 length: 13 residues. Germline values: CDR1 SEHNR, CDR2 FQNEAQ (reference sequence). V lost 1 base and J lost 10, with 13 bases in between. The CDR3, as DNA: TGTGCCAGCAGCTTAGAGGGGGGCAGGGACTACACCTTC. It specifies CASSLEGGRDYTF.